Here is one T cell receptor beta chain with its context. This clonotype was seen only once. Which antigen it targets is not known. No base quality information exists; no much larger clone differs at one position. A single read counts as weak evidence. The CDR3 has 15 amino acids, counting the end cysteine and phenylalanine. Only the CDR3 DNA is retained, 45 bases long and in frame from the first base. Trimming removed 5 bases from V and 4 bases from J; the gene matches leave 8 bases unexplained. This entry comes from a study of response to subunit inactivated influenza vaccine (dated by TCRdb to between 2017 and 2018). Context from the whole study: Deep quantitative T cell receptor repertoire profiling was used in the study to track responses to a trivalent subunit inactivated influenza vaccine. Results the study describes overall, beyond this receptor: The authors suggested that each seasonal influenza vaccination may recruit only a limited number of new T cells.

To prepare the library, RT-PCR was applied. Instrument on record: Illumina HiSeq 2500. Through fastp at Q25 and MiXCR, TCRdb rebuilt clones from the public reads, retaining in-frame beta chains. Here each entry gathers all rows of one CDR3 protein and keeps the most common genes and DNA. This sample lists more than 400,000 distinct CDR3 sequences; under 8.5% were detected once. 13% of the sample belongs to the ten largest clones. The rearrangement joined TRBV12-3 or TRBV12-4 to TRBJ2-3; 8 bases in between match TRBD2. The receptor's source is a man between 50 and 69 years old who received an inactivated influenza vaccine. Donor details come from another sample of the same person, matched by shared clones. The sequenced sample was PBMCs from blood, obtained about 24 months after vaccination. The nucleotide sequence reads as follows: TGTGCCAGCAGTCTTAGGAGTAGCGGGGCAGATACGCAGTATTTT. Its amino acids are CASSLRSSGADTQYF.